A selection of T cell receptor beta chains follows, all from one sample in a study of control samples from healthy donors and cancer patients. Assay: immunoSEQ multiplex PCR; the TCRdb copy retains only in-frame clones and omits some. The sample holds 120,000 to 150,000 clones, 75% to 95% seen once. The sample taken for sequencing was blood. These receptors were obtained from a man aged 25 to 45 in good health. Both conserved end residues are part of each CDR3. The order of the fields is V gene, clone size, D gene, J gene, CDR3 DNA, CDR3 protein. A D gene is named only where the DNA matches it firmly. Clone size is given for some rows only: seen once, a few or many times, or a class if the clone is expanded.

TRBV11-2,NA,TRBD1,TRBJ1-6,TGTGCCAGCAGCTGGGAACAGGGGGAATTCACCCTCCACTTT,CASSWEQGEFTLHF
TRBV19,NA,TRBD2,TRBJ2-7,TGTGCCAGTAGTATTGGGCTAGCGGGTACCTACGAGCAGTACTTC,CASSIGLAGTYEQYF
TRBV9,NA,NA,TRBJ2-1,TGTGCCAGCAGCGTAGGAGGGGGGCTCGTGTTCTTC,CASSVGGGLVFF
TRBV6-5,NA,NA,TRBJ1-2,TGTGCCAGCAGTTCGGACGTCCCGGGAGGCTACACCTTC,CASSSDVPGGYTF
TRBV11-1,once,NA,TRBJ2-6,TGTGCCAGCAGACCTAGTGACTCTGGGGCCAACGTCCTGACTTTC,CASRPSDSGANVLTF
TRBV7-9,NA,TRBD1,TRBJ2-7,TGTGCCAGCAGCGGAACCGGGACAGGGCGAATCTCCTACGAGCAGTACTTC,CASSGTGTGRISYEQYF
TRBV9,NA,NA,TRBJ2-3,TGTGCCTCCCAGGAAGGGCGGTCAGATACGCAGTATTTT,CASQEGRSDTQYF
TRBV15,NA,NA,TRBJ2-3,TGTGCCACCGTCGCGGGTCAGAGTTGGAGGCCAGATACGCAGTATTTT,CATVAGQSWRPDTQYF
TRBV5-1,NA,NA,TRBJ1-6,TGCGCCAGCAGCTTAAGAATAAGCGATTCACCCCTCCACTTT,CASSLRISDSPLHF
TRBV28,NA,TRBD1,TRBJ1-3,TGTGCCAGCAGTTTGTGGGGACAGGGGGGAAACACCATATATTTT,CASSLWGQGGNTIYF
TRBV6-5,once,NA,TRBJ1-1,TGTGCCAGCAGTTACGAACTCGGCACTGAAGCTTTCTTT,CASSYELGTEAFF
TRBV7-9,NA,TRBD1,TRBJ2-7,TGTGCCAGCAGCTCTCGCCGGACAGGCTTCTACGAGCAGTACTTC,CASSSRRTGFYEQYF
TRBV3-1/TRBV3-2,NA,NA,TRBJ2-1,TGTGCCAGCGGCGGGGCGACCTACAATGAGCAGTTCTTC,CASGGATYNEQFF
TRBV20-1,NA,TRBD1,TRBJ2-1,TGCAGTGCTAGTAGTGGGACAGGGTCCTACAATGAGCAGTTCTTC,CSASSGTGSYNEQFF
TRBV9,NA,TRBD1,TRBJ1-1,TGTGCCAGCAGCGTAGCTCCAGGGGGCAACACTGAAGCTTTCTTT,CASSVAPGGNTEAFF
TRBV5-1,NA,NA,TRBJ1-1,TGCGCCAGCAGCTTGGCGGCAGGGGCGATTGAAGCTTTCTTT,CASSLAAGAIEAFF
TRBV6-5,NA,TRBD1,TRBJ1-2,TGTGCCAGCAGTTACTCCGTGGGACAGCTAGGCTATGGCTACACCTTC,CASSYSVGQLGYGYTF
TRBV7-3,NA,NA,TRBJ2-4,TGTGCCAGCAGCTTATCGGACGGGGGTGGAACCAAAAACATTCAGTACTTC,CASSLSDGGGTKNIQYF
TRBV27,NA,NA,TRBJ2-1,TGTGCCAGCAGTCTATATGGTAGCGGTTACAATGAGCAGTTCTTC,CASSLYGSGYNEQFF
TRBV7-2,NA,TRBD2,TRBJ2-3,TGTGCCAGCAGCTCCCCGGCGGGGGGGCTCACAGATACGCAGTATTTT,CASSSPAGGLTDTQYF
TRBV9,NA,TRBD2,TRBJ2-3,TGTGCCAGCAGCGCGGGGGGGCAGACAGATACGCAGTATTTT,CASSAGGQTDTQYF
TRBV7-9,NA,NA,TRBJ1-5,TGTGCCAGCAGCTTAGCGGGCGGCAGCAATCAGCCCCAGCATTTT,CASSLAGGSNQPQHF
TRBV12-3/TRBV12-4,NA,NA,TRBJ2-1,TGTGCCAGCAGTCGCGAACTAGGTGAGCAGTTCTTC,CASSRELGEQFF
TRBV2,once,TRBD1,TRBJ2-2,TGTGCCAGCAGTGTAACAGGGGGCACCGGGGAGCTGTTTTTT,CASSVTGGTGELFF
TRBV19,NA,TRBD1,TRBJ1-5,TGTGCCAGTAGTAGCGCCGGGACAGGGGCCCAGCCCCAGCATTTT,CASSSAGTGAQPQHF
TRBV6-1,few,NA,TRBJ2-7,TGTGCCAGCAGTGAACGGGCCTACGAGCAGTACTTC,CASSERAYEQYF
TRBV7-2,NA,NA,TRBJ2-3,TGTGCCAGCAGCCTATGGACGGCTAGCACAGATACGCAGTATTTT,CASSLWTASTDTQYF
TRBV10-2,NA,TRBD1,TRBJ1-4,TGCGCCAGCAGGGCCGGGACAGGGGGAGAAAAACTGTTTTTT,CASRAGTGGEKLFF
TRBV5-1,NA,NA,TRBJ2-7,TGCGCCAGCAACTATAGGCCCGGTGACGTGTCCGAGCAGTACTTC,CASNYRPGDVSEQYF
TRBV5-6,NA,TRBD1,TRBJ1-1,TGTGCCAGCAGCTTCTGGACAGGGGGAAACACTGAAGCTTTCTTT,CASSFWTGGNTEAFF
TRBV5-4,NA,NA,TRBJ1-3,TGTGCCAGCACCGACACGAGCTCTGGAAACACCATATATTTT,CASTDTSSGNTIYF
TRBV18,NA,NA,TRBJ1-1,TGTGCCAGCTCACCACAGCAGGGAGAAGCTTTCTTT,CASSPQQGEAFF